These 12 T cell receptor beta chains were sequenced from one sample in a study of CD4 T cells in relation to SARS-CoV-2 and coronaviruses. Clones were sequenced by immunoSEQ multiplex PCR, and TCRdb holds only the in-frame ones, with some missing. The table records approximately 36,000 clones, 77% of them present only once. Antigens for these TCRs are unknown. Sequenced input: memory CD4+ T cells from PBMCs, cultured in vitro. Every receptor here comes from an adult with COVID-19.

The genes are TRBV14 and TRBJ2-7; D is tentatively TRBD1 or TRBD2 (5 bases each). CDR1 is SGHDN, CDR2 FVKESK, per germline. Deletions cut 0 bases from V and 3 bases from J, with 15 bases between. The CDR3 extends over 16 amino acids. The CDR3 protein is CASSQDSGQRGYEQYF. The DNA of the CDR3 is TGTGCCAGCAGCCAAGATTCGGGGCAGCGAGGCTACGAGCAGTACTTC.

This sequence joins TRBV10-1 and TRBJ2-7, with D perhaps matching TRBD1 (5 bases). V lost 2 bases to trimming and J lost 4 bases, with 12 bases between them. This CDR3 has 14 amino acids. Germline V gene sequence: CDR1 WNHNN, CDR2 SYGVQD (reference sequence). CDR3 bases: TGCGCCAGCAGTGAGGGACACAAGCGTTACGAGCAGTACTTC. Amino acids: CASSEGHKRYEQYF.

V and J are TRBV27 and TRBJ2-7, with no clear D. The germline V and J ends were trimmed by 4 bases and 5 bases, with 15 bases remaining between them. From germline, CDR1 is MNHEY and CDR2 SMNVEV (reference sequence). The CDR3 has 14 residues. The CDR3 region is CASSSGPPSNEQYF. The CDR3 nucleotides are TGTGCCAGCAGTTCAGGACCACCCTCGAACGAGCAGTACTTC.

This chain connects TRBV11-2 to TRBJ2-3; D not certain. Trimming removed 1 base from V and 2 bases from J, with 4 bases in between. There are 13 residues in the CDR3. CDR1 and CDR2 from the germline V gene are SGHAT and FQNNGV. CDR3 protein: CASSLATTDTQYF. CDR3 sequence (DNA): TGTGCCAGCAGCTTAGCTACCACAGATACGCAGTATTTT.

This clone appeared a few times. The chain carries TRBV7-9 and TRBJ2-1, with D possibly TRBD2 on 5 matching bases. This CDR3 region has 15 residues. V lost 1 base and J lost 7, with 14 bases in between. Germline assignment: CDR1 SEHNR and CDR2 FQNEAQ (reference sequence). CDR3 DNA sequence: TGTGCCAGCAGCTTAGTCGGAGGCCCGGGGAATGAGCAGTTCTTC. Translation: CASSLVGGPGNEQFF. Based on the CDR3 plus reference TRBV7-9 and TRBJ2-1, the full variable domain is DTGVSQNPRHKITKRGQNVTFRCDPISEHNRLYWYRQTLGQGPEFLTYFQNEAQLEKSRLLSDRFSAERPKGSFSTLEIQRTEQGDSAMYLCASSLVGGPGNEQFFGPGTRLTVL.

This rearrangement joins TRBV9 to TRBJ2-5; no clear D gene. Germline CDR1 and CDR2: SGDLS and YYNGEE. This CDR3 is 13 amino acids long. V lost 0 bases to trimming and J lost 5 bases, with 8 bases between them. The CDR3 loop is CASSVGRLETQYF. The CDR3 region has the DNA TGTGCCAGCAGCGTAGGCAGGCTGGAGACCCAGTACTTC.

V is TRBV27 and J is TRBJ1-5; D may be TRBD1 (6 bases). Germline CDR1 and CDR2: MNHEY and SMNVEV (reference sequence). V lost 2 bases and J lost 6, with 11 bases in between. The CDR3 is 14 residues long. The CDR3 loop reads CASSLAGAGQPQHF. CDR3 nucleotide sequence: TGTGCCAGCAGTTTAGCAGGGGCGGGTCAGCCCCAGCATTTT.

This clone was observed once. The rearrangement uses TRBV11-3 and TRBJ2-2; the D gene is possibly TRBD2 (6 bases). The CDR3 length is 15 residues. Trimming pared 5 bases from V and 6 bases from J, leaving 16 bases between. From germline, CDR1 is SGHNT and CDR2 YENEEA. This chain's CDR3 is CASSRGGQGSGELFF. CDR3 coding DNA: TGTGCCAGCAGCCGCGGAGGGCAGGGATCCGGGGAGCTGTTTTTT.

The DNA for the CDR3 is TGTGCCCGGAGACAGGCCACCGGGGAGCTGTTTTTT. Its translation: CARRQATGELFF. The chain recombines TRBV21-1 with TRBJ2-2; the DNA was not used to check the table's D call, TRBD1. TRBV21-1 is classified as a pseudogene. CDR3 length: 12 residues.

This clone appeared a few times. This chain connects TRBV2 to TRBJ1-3; D is unresolved. This CDR3 has 13 amino acids. Germline V gene data show CDR1 as SNHLY and CDR2 as FYNNEI. Trimming cost V 1 base and J 2 bases, with 3 bases left between them. The CDR3 nucleotides are TGTGCCAGCAGTGAAGGAACTGGAAACACCATATATTTT. Its translation is CASSEGTGNTIYF. The variable domain in full, completed from reference TRBV2 and TRBJ1-3, reads EPEVTQTPSHQVTQMGQEVILRCVPISNHLYFYWYRQILGQKVEFLVSFYNNEISEKSEIFDDQFSVERPDGSNFTLKIRSTKLEDSAMYFCASSEGTGNTIYFGEGSWLTVV.

The chain is built from TRBV2 and TRBJ2-5; D uncertain. The CDR3 length is 10 residues. CDR1 and CDR2 from the germline V gene are SNHLY and FYNNEI. V was clipped by 8 bases and J by 2 bases, with 3 bases between them. The CDR3 DNA reads TGTGCCAGCGGACAAGAGACCCAGTACTTC. Translating gives CASGQETQYF.

The chain recombines TRBV2 with TRBJ2-5, with 9 bases aligning to TRBD1. CDR1 SNHLY and CDR2 FYNNEI come from the germline V gene. The CDR3 runs 14 residues. CDR3 in DNA: TGTGCGACAGGGGGATCGGATGAAGTAGAGACCCAGTACTTC. It codes for CATGGSDEVETQYF.